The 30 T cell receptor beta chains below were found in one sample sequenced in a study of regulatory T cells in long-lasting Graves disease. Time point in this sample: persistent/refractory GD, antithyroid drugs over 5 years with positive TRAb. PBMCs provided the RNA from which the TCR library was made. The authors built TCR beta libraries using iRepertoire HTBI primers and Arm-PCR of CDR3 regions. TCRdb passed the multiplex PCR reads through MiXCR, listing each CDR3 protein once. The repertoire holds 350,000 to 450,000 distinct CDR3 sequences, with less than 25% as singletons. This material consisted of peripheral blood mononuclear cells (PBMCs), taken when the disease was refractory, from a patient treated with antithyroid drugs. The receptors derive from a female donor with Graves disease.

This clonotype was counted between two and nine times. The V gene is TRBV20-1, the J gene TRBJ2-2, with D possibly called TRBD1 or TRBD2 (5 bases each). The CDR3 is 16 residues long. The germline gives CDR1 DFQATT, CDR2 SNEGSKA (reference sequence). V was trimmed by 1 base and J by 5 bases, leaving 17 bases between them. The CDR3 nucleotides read TGCAGTGCTAGAGGGGGTATGGGGGAGTCGACCGGGGAGCTGTTTTTT. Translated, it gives CSARGGMGESTGELFF.

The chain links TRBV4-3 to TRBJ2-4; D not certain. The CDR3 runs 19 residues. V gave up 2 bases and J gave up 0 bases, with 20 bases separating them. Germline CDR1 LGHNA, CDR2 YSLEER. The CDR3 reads CASSQRRSRGELAKNIQYF. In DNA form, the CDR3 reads TGCGCCAGCAGCCAACGCCGAAGTCGCGGAGAACTAGCCAAAAACATTCAGTACTTC.

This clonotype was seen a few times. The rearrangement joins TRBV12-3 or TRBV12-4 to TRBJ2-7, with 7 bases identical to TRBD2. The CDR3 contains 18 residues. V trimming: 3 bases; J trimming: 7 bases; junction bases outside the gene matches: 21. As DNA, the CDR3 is TGTGCCAGCAGTTTGGGCCAACTACTAGCGACCAGCTGGGGGGAGCAGTACTTC. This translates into CASSLGQLLATSWGEQYF.

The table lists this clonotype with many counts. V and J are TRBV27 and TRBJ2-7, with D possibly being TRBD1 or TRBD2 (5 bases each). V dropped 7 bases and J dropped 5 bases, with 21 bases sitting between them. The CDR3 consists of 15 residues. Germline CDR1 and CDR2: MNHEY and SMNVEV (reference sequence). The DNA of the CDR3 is TGTGCCAGCACCCCCGAGGGGCCCCCTCGACACGAGCAGTACTTC. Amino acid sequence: CASTPEGPPRHEQYF.

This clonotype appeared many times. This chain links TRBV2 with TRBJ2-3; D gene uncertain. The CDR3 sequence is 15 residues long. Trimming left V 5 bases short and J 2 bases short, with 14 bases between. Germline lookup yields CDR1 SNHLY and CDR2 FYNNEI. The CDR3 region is CASSSTGGSTDTQYF. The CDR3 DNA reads TGTGCCAGCAGTTCCACTGGCGGCTCCACAGATACGCAGTATTTT.

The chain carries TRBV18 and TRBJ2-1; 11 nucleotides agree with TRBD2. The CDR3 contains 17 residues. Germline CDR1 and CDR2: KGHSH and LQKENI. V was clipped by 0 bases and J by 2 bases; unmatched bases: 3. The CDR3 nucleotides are TGTGCCAGCTCACCACCGGGGACTAGCGGTCCCTACAATGAGCAGTTCTTC. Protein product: CASSPPGTSGPYNEQFF. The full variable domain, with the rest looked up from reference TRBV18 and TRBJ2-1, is NAGVMQNPRHLVRRRGQEARLRCSPMKGHSHVYWYRQLPEEGLKFMVYLQKENIIDESGMPKERFSAEFPKEGPSILRIQQVVRGDSAAYFCASSPPGTSGPYNEQFFGPGTRLTVL.

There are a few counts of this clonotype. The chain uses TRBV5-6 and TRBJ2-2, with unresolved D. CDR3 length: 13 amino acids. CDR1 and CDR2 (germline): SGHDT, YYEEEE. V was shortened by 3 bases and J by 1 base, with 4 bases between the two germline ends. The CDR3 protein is CASSYMNTGELFF. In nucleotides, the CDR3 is TGTGCCAGCAGCTACATGAACACCGGGGAGCTGTTTTTT.

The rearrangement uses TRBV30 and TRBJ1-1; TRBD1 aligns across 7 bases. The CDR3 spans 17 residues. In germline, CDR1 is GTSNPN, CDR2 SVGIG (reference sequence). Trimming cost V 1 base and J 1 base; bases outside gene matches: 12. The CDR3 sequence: CAWSAGGKWWRNTEAFF. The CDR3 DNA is TGTGCCTGGAGTGCAGGGGGGAAGTGGTGGAGGAACACTGAAGCTTTCTTT.

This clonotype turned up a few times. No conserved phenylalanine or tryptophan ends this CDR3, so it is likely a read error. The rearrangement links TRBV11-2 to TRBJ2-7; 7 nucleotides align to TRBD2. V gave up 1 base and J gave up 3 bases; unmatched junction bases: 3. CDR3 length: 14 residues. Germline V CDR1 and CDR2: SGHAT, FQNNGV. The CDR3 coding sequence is TGTGCCAGCAGCTTAGGGACTAGTTTCTACGAGCAGTACCTC. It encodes CASSLGTSFYEQYL.

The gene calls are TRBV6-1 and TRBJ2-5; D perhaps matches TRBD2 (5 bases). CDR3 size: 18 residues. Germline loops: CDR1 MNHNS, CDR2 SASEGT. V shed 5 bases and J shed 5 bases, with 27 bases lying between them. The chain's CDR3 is CASSTTTLSGFSVETQYF. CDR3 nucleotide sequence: TGTGCCAGCAGTACCACAACCCTCTCGGGGTTCTCCGTGGAGACCCAGTACTTC.

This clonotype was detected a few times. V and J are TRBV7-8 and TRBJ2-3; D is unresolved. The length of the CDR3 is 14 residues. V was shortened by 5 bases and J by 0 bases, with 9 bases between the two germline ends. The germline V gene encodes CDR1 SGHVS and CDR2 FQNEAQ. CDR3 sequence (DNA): TGTGCCAGCAGCCTCACTCCTAGCACAGATACGCAGTATTTT. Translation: CASSLTPSTDTQYF.

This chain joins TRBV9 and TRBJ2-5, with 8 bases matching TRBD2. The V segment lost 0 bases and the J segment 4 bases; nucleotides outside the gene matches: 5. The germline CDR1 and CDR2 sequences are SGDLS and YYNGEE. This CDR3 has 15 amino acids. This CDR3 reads CASSVAGGPLETQYF. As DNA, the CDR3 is TGTGCCAGCAGCGTAGCGGGAGGGCCTTTAGAGACCCAGTACTTC.

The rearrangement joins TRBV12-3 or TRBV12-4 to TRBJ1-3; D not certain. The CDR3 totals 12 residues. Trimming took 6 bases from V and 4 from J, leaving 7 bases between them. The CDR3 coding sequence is TGTGCCAGCAGAGCGTTCGGAAACACCATATATTTT. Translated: CASRAFGNTIYF.

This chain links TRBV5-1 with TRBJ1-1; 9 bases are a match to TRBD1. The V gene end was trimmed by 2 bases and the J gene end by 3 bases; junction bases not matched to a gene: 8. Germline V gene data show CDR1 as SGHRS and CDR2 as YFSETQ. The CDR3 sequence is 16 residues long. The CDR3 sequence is CASSFGIDRGDTEAFF. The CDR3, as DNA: TGCGCCAGCAGCTTTGGTATTGACAGGGGGGACACTGAAGCTTTCTTT.

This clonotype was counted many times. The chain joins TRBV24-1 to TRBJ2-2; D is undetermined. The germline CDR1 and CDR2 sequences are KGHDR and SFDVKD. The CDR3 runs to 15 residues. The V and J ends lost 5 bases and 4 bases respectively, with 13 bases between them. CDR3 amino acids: CATSAGDEITGELFF. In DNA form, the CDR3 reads TGTGCCACCAGTGCAGGCGACGAGATCACCGGGGAGCTGTTTTTT.

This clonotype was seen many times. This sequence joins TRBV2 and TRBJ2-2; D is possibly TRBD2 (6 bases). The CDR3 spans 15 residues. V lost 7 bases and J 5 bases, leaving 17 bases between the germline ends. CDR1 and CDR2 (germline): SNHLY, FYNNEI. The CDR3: CASKAEGGDTGELFF. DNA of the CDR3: TGTGCCAGCAAAGCCGAAGGAGGGGATACCGGGGAGCTGTTTTTT.

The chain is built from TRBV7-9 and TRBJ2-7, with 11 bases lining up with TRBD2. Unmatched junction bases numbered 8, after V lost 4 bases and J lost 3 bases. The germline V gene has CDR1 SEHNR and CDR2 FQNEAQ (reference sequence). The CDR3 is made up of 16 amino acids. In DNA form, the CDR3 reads TGTGCCAGCAGCTCCGGGACTAGCGGTCTTTACTACGAGCAGTACTTC. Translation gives CASSSGTSGLYYEQYF.

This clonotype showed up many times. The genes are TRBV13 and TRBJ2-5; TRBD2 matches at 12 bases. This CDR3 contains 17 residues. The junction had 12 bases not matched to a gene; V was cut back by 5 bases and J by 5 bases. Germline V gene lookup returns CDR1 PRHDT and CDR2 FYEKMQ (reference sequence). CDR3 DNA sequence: TGTGCCAGCAGCCCCCTCTCTAGCGGGAGGGCCGGTGAGACCCAGTACTTC. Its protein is CASSPLSSGRAGETQYF.

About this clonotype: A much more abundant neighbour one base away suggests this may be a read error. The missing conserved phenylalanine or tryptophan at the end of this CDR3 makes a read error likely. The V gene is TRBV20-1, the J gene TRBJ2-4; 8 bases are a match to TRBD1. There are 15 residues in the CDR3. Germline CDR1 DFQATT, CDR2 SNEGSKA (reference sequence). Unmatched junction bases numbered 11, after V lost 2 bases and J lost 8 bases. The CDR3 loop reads CSARPRGRGQDIQYL. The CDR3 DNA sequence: TGCAGTGCTAGACCCAGGGGCAGGGGGCAGGACATTCAGTACCTC.

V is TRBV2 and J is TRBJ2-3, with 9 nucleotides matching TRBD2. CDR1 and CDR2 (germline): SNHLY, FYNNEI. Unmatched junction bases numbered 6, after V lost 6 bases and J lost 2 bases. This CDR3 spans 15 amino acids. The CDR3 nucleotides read TGTGCCAGCAGGGTCCTAGCGGGGTTCACAGATACGCAGTATTTT. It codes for CASRVLAGFTDTQYF.

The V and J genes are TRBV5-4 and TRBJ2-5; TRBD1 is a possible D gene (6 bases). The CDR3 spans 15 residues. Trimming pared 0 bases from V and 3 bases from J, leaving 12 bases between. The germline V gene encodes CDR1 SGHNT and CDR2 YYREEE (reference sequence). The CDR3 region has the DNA TGTGCCAGCAGCTTGGGGACAGCGTCAAAAGAGACCCAGTACTTC. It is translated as CASSLGTASKETQYF.

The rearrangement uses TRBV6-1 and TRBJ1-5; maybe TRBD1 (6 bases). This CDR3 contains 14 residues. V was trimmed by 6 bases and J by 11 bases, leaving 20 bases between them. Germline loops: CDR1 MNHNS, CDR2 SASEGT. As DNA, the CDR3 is TGTGCCAGCAGCCCGGGACACGAGATGGGGGCCCAGCATTTT. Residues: CASSPGHEMGAQHF.

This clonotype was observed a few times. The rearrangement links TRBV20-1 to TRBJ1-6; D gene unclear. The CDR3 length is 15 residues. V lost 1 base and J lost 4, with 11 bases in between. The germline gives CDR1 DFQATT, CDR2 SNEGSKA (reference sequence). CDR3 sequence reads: CSARGSSLYNSPLHF. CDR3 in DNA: TGCAGTGCTAGAGGATCAAGTTTATATAATTCACCCCTCCACTTT.

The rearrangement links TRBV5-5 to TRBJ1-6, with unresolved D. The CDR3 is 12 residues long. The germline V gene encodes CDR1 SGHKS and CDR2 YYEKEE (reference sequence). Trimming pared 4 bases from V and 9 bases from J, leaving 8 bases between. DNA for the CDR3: TGTGCCAGCAGCCCCAATATTTCACCCCTCCACTTT. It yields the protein CASSPNISPLHF.

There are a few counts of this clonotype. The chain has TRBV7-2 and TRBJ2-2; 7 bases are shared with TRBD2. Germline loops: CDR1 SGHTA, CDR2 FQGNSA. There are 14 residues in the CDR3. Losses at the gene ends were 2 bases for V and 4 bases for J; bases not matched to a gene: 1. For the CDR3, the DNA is TGTGCCAGCAGCTTACGCGGGAGCACCGGGGAGCTGTTTTTT. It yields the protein CASSLRGSTGELFF.

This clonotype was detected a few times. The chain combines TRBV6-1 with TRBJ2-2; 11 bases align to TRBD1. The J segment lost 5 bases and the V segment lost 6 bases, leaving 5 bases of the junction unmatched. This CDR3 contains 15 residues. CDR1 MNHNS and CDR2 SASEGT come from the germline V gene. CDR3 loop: CASRNRDRGTGELFF. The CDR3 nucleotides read TGTGCCAGCAGAAACCGGGACAGGGGGACCGGGGAGCTGTTTTTT.

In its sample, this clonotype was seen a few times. The CDR3 protein is CASSQDRLAGKETQYF. CDR3 DNA: TGCGCCAGCAGCCAAGATAGGCTAGCGGGAAAGGAGACCCAGTACTTC. The V and J genes are TRBV4-3 and TRBJ2-5; 9 bases align to TRBD2. J was trimmed by 5 bases and V by 0 bases; bases with no gene match: 7. In germline, CDR1 is LGHNA, CDR2 YSLEER. CDR3 size: 16 residues.

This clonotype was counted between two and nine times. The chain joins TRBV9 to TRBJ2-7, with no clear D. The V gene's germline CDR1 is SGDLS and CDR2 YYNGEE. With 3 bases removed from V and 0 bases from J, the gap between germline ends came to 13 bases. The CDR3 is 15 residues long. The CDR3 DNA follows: TGTGCCAGCAGCGCGTCGGACGAGTCCTCCTACGAGCAGTACTTC. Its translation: CASSASDESSYEQYF. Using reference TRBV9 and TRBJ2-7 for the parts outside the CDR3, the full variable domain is DSGVTQTPKHLITATGQRVTLRCSPRSGDLSVYWYQQSLDQGLQFLIQYYNGEERAKGNILERFSAQQFPDLHSELNLSSLELGDSALYFCASSASDESSYEQYFGPGTRLTVT.

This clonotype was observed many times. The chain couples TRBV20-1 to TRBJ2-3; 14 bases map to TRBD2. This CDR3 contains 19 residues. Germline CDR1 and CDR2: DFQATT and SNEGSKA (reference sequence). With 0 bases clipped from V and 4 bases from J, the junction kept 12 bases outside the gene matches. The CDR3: CSAREVGTSGRTVADTQYF. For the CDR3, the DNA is TGCAGTGCTAGAGAGGTGGGGACTAGCGGGAGAACGGTGGCAGATACGCAGTATTTT.

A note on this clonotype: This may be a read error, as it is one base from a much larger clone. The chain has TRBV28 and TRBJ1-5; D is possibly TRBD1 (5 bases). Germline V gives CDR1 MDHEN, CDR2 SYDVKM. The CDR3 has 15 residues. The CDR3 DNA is TGTACCAGCAGTTTGCAACAGGCCCGGGGTCAGCCCCAGCATTTT. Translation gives CTSSLQQARGQPQHF.